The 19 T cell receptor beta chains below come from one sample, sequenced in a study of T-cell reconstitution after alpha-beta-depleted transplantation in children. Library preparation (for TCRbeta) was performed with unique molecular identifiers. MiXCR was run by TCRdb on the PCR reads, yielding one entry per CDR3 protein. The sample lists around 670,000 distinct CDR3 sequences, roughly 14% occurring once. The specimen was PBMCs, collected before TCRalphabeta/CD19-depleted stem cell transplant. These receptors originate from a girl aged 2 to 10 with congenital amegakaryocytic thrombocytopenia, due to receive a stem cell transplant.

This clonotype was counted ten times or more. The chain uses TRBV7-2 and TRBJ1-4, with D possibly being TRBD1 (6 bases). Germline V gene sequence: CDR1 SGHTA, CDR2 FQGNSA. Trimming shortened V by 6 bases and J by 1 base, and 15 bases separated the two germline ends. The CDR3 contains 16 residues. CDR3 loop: CASSHSVRGTNEKLFF. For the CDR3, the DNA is TGTGCCAGCAGTCATTCGGTCAGGGGAACTAATGAAAAACTGTTTTTT.

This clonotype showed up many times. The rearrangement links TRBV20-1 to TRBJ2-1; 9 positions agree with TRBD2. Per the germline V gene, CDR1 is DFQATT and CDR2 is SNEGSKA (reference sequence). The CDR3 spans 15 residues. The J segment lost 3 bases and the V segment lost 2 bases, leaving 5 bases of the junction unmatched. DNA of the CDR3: TGCAGTGCTAGATCGGCTAGCGGGATCTACAATGAGCAGTTCTTC. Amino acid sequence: CSARSASGIYNEQFF.

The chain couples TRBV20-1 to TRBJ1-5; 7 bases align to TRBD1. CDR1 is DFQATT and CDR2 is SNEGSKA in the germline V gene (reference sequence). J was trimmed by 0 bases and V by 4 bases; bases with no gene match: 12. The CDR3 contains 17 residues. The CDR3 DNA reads TGCAGTGCTACTGGACAGGCCTTCCGTTATAGCAATCAGCCCCAGCATTTT. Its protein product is CSATGQAFRYSNQPQHF.

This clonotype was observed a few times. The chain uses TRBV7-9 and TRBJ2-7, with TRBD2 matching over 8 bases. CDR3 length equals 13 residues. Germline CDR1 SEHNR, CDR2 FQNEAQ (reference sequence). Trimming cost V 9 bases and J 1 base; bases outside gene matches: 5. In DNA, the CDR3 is TGTGCCAGTAGCGGGACCTGGTCCTACGAGCAGTACTTC. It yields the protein CASSGTWSYEQYF.

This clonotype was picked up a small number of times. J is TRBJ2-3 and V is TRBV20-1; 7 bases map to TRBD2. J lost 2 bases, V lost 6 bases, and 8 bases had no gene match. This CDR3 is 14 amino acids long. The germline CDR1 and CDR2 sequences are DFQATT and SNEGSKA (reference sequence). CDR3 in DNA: TGCAGTGCCCAGAGGCTAGCGGACACAGATACGCAGTATTTT. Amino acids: CSAQRLADTDTQYF.

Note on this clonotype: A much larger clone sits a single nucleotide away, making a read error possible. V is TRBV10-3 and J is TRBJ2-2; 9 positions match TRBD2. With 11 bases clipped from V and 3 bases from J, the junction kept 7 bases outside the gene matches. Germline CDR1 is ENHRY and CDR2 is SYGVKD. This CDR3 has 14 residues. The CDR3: CAVGGLADTGELFF. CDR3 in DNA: TGTGCCGTCGGGGGACTAGCTGACACCGGGGAGCTGTTTTTT.

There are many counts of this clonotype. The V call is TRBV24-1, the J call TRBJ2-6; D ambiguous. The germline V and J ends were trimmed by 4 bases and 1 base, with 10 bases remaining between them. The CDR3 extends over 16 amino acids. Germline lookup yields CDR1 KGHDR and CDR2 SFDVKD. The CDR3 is CATSDERRSGANVLTF. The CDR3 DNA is TGTGCCACCAGTGACGAGAGAAGATCTGGGGCCAACGTCCTGACTTTC.

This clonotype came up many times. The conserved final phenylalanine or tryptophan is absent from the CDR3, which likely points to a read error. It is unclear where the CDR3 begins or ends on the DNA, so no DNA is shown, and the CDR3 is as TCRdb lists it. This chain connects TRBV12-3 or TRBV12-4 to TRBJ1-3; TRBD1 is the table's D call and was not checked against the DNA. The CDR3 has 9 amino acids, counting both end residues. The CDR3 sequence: CASSLRTGI.

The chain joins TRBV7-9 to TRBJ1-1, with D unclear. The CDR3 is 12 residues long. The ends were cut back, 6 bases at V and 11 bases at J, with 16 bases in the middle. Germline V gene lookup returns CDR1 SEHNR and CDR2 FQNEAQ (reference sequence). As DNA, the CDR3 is TGTGCCAGCAGACCAGAGGCTCTTAAGGCTTTCTTT. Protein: CASRPEALKAFF.

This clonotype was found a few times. The CDR3 DNA reads as TGCAGTGCTCAAGAGTACAATGAGCAGTTCTTC. It codes for CSAQEYNEQFF. The chain couples TRBV20-1 to TRBJ2-1; D is unclear. CDR3 length: 11 residues. Trimming removed 5 bases from V and 4 bases from J, with 6 bases in between. The V gene's germline CDR1 is DFQATT and CDR2 SNEGSKA (reference sequence).

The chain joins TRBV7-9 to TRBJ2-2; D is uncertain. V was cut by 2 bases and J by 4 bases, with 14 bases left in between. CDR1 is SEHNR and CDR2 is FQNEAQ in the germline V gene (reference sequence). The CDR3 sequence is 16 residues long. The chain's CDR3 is CASSLFDTPSTGELFF. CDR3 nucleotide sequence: TGTGCCAGCAGCTTATTTGATACCCCTAGCACCGGGGAGCTGTTTTTT. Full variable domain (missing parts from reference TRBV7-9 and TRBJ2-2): DTGVSQNPRHKITKRGQNVTFRCDPISEHNRLYWYRQTLGQGPEFLTYFQNEAQLEKSRLLSDRFSAERPKGSFSTLEIQRTEQGDSAMYLCASSLFDTPSTGELFFGEGSRLTVL.

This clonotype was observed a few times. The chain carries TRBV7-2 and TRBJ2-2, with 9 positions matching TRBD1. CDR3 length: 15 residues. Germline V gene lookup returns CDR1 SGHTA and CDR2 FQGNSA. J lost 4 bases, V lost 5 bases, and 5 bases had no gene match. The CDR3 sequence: CASSLRQGGTGELFF. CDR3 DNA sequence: TGTGCCAGCAGCCTCCGACAGGGGGGCACCGGGGAGCTGTTTTTT. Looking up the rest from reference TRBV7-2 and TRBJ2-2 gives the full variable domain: GAGVSQSPSNKVTEKGKDVELRCDPISGHTALYWYRQSLGQGLEFLIYFQGNSAPDKSGLPSDRFSAERTGGSVSTLTIQRTQQEDSAVYLCASSLRQGGTGELFFGEGSRLTVL.

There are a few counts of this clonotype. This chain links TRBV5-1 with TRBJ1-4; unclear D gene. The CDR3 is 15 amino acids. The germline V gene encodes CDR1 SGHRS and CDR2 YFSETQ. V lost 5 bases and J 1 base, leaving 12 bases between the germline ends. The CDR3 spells CASRQEPGTNEKLFF. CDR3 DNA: TGCGCCAGCAGACAAGAACCCGGAACTAATGAAAAACTGTTTTTT. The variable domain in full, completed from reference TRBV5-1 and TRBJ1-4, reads KAGVTQTPRYLIKTRGQQVTLSCSPISGHRSVSWYQQTPGQGLQFLFEYFSETQRNKGNFPGRFSGRQFSNSRSEMNVSTLELGDSALYLCASRQEPGTNEKLFFGSGTQLSVL.

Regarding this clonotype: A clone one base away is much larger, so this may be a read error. CDR3 in DNA: TGTGCCAGCAGTTTCCCACCTGAGGGGCGCACCGGGGTGCTGTTTTTT. It is translated as CASSFPPEGRTGVLFF. This rearrangement joins TRBV28 to TRBJ2-2; tentatively, D is TRBD1 or TRBD2 (5 bases each). Germline-derived CDR1 and CDR2 are MDHEN and SYDVKM. CDR3 size: 16 residues.

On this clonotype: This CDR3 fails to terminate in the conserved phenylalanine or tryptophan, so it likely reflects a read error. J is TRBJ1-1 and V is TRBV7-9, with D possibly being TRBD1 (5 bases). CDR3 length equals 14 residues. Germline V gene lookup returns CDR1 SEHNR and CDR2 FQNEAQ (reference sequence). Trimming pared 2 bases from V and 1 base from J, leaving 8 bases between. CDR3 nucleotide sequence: TGTGCCAGCAGCTTATTCGGGGGGAACACTGAAGCTTTCTAT. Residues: CASSLFGGNTEAFY.

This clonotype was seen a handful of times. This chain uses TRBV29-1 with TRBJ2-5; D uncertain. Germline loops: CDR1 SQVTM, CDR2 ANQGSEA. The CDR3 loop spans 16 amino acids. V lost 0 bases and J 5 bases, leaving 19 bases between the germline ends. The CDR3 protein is CSVEDSATRHRETQYF. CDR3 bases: TGCAGCGTTGAAGACTCAGCGACCCGTCATAGGGAGACCCAGTACTTC.

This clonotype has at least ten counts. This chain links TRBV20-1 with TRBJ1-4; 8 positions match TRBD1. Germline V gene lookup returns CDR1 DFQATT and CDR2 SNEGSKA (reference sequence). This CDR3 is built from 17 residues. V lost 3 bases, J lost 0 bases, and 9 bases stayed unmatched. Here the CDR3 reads CSASRAGGIATNEKLFF. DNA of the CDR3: TGCAGTGCTAGTAGGGCAGGGGGCATCGCAACTAATGAAAAACTGTTTTTT.

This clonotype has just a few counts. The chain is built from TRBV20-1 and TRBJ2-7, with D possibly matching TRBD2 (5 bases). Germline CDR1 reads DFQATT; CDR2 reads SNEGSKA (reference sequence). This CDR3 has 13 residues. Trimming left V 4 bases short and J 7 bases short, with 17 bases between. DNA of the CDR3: TGCAGTGCTACAGGTGGGAGTCCCTCGGAGCAGTACTTC. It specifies CSATGGSPSEQYF.

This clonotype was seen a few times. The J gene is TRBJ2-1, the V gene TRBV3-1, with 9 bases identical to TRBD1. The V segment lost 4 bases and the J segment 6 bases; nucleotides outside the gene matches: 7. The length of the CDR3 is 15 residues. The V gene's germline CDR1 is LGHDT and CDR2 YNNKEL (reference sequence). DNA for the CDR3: TGTGCCAGCAGCCGTTGGACAGGGGAGCGCAATGAGCAGTTCTTC. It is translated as CASSRWTGERNEQFF.